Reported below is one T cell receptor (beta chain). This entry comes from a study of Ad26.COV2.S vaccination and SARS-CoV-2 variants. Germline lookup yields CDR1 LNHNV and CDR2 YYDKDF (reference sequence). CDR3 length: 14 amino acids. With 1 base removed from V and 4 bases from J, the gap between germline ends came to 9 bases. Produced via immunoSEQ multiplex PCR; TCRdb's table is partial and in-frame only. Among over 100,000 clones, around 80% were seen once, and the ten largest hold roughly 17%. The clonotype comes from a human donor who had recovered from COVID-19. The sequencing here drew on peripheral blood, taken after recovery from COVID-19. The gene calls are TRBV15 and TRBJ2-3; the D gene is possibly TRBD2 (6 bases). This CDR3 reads CATSRGPGADTQYF. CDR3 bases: TGTGCCACCAGCAGAGGCCCGGGGGCAGATACGCAGTATTTT.